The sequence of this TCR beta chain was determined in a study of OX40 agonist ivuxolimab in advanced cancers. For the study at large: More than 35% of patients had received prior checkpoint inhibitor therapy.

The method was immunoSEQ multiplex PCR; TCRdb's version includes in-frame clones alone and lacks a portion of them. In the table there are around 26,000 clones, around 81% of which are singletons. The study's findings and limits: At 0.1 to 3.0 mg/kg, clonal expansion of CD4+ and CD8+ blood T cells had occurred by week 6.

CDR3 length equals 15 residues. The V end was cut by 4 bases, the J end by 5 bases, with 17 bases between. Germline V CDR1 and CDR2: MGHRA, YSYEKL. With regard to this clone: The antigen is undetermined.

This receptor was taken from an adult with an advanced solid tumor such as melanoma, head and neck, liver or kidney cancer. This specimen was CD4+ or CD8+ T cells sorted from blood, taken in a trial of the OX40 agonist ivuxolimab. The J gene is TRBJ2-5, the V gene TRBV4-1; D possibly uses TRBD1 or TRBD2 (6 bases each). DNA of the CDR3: TGCGCCAGCAGCCCCTACGGGAGACAGGTTGAGACCCAGTACTTC. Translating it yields CASSPYGRQVETQYF.